Each of the 5 T cell receptor beta chains below was sequenced from the same sample in a study of Graves' ophthalmopathy and Graves' hyperthyroidism. Amplification of TCR beta CDR3 regions used RNA transcripts. First-round RT-PCR with HTBI primers preceded a second-round multiplex PCR. TCRdb itself ran the multiplex PCR reads through MiXCR, one entry per CDR3 protein. The data contain 600,000 to 700,000 distinct CDR3 sequences, about 38% of them singletons. Material: peripheral blood. Receptors originate from an adult man with Graves' ophthalmopathy.

In regard to this clonotype: A much larger clone is a single base away; this may be a read error. The CDR3 end shows no conserved phenylalanine or tryptophan, and so a read error is likely. The genes are TRBV2 and TRBJ1-1; D is unresolved. Germline V lookup: CDR1 SNHLY, CDR2 FYNNEI. This CDR3 has 14 residues. Trimming stripped 8 bases from V and 5 bases from J, with 18 bases between. For the CDR3, the DNA is TGTGCCAGCCGCAGAGAGGCCCCGCGGACTGAAGCTTTCTCT. The encoded protein is CASRREAPRTEAFS.

This chain uses TRBV11-1 with TRBJ2-5; D is unclear. The V gene's germline CDR1 is SGHAT and CDR2 FQDESV (reference sequence). The V end was cut by 1 base, the J end by 6 bases, with 15 bases between. CDR3 length: 15 amino acids. The CDR3 is CASSLDETGGKTQYF. The CDR3 nucleotides are TGTGCCAGCAGCTTAGATGAGACGGGTGGAAAGACCCAGTACTTC. Based on the CDR3 plus reference TRBV11-1 and TRBJ2-5, the full variable domain is EAEVAQSPRYKITEKSQAVAFWCDPISGHATLYWYRQILGQGPELLVQFQDESVVDDSQLPKDRFSAERLKGVDSTLKIQPAELGDSAMYLCASSLDETGGKTQYFGPGTRLLVL.

Concerning this clonotype: Given a much more abundant clone one base away, this may be a read error. The rearrangement links TRBV11-2 to TRBJ1-4, with D uncertain. The CDR3 sequence is 15 residues long. With 2 bases removed from V and 11 bases from J, the gap between germline ends came to 18 bases. Germline V gene sequence: CDR1 SGHAT, CDR2 FQNNGV. The CDR3 nucleotides are TGTGCCAGCAGCTTAACTGCGACATACCCTGGCAAACTGTTTTTT. Its protein product is CASSLTATYPGKLFF. Combining the CDR3 with reference TRBV11-2 and TRBJ1-4 gives the whole variable domain EAGVAQSPRYKIIEKRQSVAFWCNPISGHATLYWYQQILGQGPKLLIQFQNNGVVDDSQLPKDRFSAERLKGVDSTLKIQPAKLEDSAVYLCASSLTATYPGKLFFGSGTQLSVL.

This chain connects TRBV6-6 to TRBJ1-5; D gene ambiguous. Trimming cost V 6 bases and J 0 bases, with 9 bases left between them. The CDR3 extends over 14 amino acids. Germline V gives CDR1 MNHNY, CDR2 SVGAGI (reference sequence). The CDR3: CASSGLYSNQPQHF. The CDR3 DNA reads TGTGCCAGCAGCGGTCTCTATAGCAATCAGCCCCAGCATTTT.

V usage is TRBV7-8 and J usage is TRBJ1-1; 7 bases fit TRBD1. V gave up 6 bases and J gave up 8 bases; unmatched junction bases: 9. The CDR3 consists of 13 residues. CDR1 SGHVS and CDR2 FQNEAQ come from the germline V gene. The CDR3 nucleotides are TGTGCCAGCAGAGATACAGGGGCGGGAGAAGCTTTCTTT. Its translation: CASRDTGAGEAFF.